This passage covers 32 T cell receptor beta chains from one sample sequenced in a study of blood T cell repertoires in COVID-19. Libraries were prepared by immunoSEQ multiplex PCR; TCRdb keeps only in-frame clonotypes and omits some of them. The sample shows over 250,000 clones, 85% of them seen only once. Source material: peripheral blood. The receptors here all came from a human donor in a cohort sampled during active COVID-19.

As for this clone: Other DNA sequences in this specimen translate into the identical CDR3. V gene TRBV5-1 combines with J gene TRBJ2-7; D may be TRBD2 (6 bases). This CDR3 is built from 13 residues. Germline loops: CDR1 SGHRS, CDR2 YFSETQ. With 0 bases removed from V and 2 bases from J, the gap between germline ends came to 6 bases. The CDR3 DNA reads TGCGCCAGCAGCTTGGGCGGGACCTACGAGCAGTACTTC. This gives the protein CASSLGGTYEQYF.

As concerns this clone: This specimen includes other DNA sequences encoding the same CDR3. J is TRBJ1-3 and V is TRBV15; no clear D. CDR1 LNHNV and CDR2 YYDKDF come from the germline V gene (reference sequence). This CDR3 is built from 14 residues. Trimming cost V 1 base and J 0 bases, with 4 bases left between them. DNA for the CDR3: TGTGCCACCAGCAGAGGCAGCTCTGGAAACACCATATATTTT. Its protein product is CATSRGSSGNTIYF.

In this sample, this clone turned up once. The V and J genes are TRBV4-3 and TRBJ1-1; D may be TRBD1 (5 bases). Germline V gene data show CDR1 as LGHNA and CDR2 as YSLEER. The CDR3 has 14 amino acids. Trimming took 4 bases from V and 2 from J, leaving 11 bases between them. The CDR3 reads CASSPETANTEAFF. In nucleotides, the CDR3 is TGCGCCAGCAGCCCAGAGACAGCTAACACTGAAGCTTTCTTT.

CDR3 sequence: CASSVVDSGFYNEQFF. CDR3 nucleotides: TGTGCCAGCAGCGTAGTCGATAGCGGGTTCTACAATGAGCAGTTCTTC. V usage is TRBV9 and J usage is TRBJ2-1; 7 bases map to TRBD2. V was clipped by 0 bases and J by 3 bases; unmatched bases: 6. The germline V gene has CDR1 SGDLS and CDR2 YYNGEE. This CDR3 comprises 16 residues.

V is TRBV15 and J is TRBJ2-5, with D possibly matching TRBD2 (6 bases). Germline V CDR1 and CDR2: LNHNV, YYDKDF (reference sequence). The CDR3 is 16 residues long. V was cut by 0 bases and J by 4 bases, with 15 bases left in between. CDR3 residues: CATSRDRDRAGETQYF. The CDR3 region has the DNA TGTGCCACCAGCAGAGATCGCGACAGAGCGGGAGAGACCCAGTACTTC.

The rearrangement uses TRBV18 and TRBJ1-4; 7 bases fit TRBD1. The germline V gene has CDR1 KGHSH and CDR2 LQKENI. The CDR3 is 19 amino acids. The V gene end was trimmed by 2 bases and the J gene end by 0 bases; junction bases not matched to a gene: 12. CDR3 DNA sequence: TGTGCCAGCTCACCAAGACAGGGCGTAGGTTTCGCAACTAATGAAAAACTGTTTTTT. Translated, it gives CASSPRQGVGFATNEKLFF.

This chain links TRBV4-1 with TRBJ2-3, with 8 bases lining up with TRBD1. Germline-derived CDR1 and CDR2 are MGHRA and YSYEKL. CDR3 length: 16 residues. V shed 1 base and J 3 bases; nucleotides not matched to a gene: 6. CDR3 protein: CASSQAQGASTDTQYF. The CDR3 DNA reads TGCGCCAGCAGCCAAGCGCAGGGGGCTAGTACAGATACGCAGTATTTT.

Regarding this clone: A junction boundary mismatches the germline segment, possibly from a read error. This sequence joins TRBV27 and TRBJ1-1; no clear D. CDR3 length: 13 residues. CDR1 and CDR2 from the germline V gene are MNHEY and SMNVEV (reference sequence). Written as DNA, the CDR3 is TGTGCCAGCAGTTTCGTGGGCCAGGCACGAGTTATCTTT. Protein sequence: CASSFVGQARVIF.

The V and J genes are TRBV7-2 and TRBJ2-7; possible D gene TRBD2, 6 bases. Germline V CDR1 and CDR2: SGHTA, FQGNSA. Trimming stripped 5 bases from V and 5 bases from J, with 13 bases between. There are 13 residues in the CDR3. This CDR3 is CASSPSSDHEQYF. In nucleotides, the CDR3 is TGTGCCAGCAGCCCCTCTAGCGACCACGAGCAGTACTTC. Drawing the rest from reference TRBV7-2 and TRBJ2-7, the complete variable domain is GAGVSQSPSNKVTEKGKDVELRCDPISGHTALYWYRQSLGQGLEFLIYFQGNSAPDKSGLPSDRFSAERTGGSVSTLTIQRTQQEDSAVYLCASSPSSDHEQYFGPGTRLTVT.

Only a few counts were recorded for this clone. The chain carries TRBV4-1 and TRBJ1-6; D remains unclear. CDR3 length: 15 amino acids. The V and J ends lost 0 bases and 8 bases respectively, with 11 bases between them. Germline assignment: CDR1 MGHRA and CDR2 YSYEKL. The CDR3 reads CASSQEGDMYSPLHF. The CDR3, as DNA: TGCGCCAGCAGCCAAGAAGGTGACATGTATTCACCCCTCCACTTT.

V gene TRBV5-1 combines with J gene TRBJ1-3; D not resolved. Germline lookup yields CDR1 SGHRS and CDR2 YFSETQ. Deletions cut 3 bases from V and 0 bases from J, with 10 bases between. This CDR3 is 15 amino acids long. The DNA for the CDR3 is TGCGCCAGCAGCTCCCTCGGTTACTCTGGAAACACCATATATTTT. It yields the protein CASSSLGYSGNTIYF.

DNA for the CDR3: TGTGCCAGTAGTATACGCGCCCTTGCAGGGTTTAATGAGCAGTTCTTC. Encoded protein: CASSIRALAGFNEQFF. This sequence joins TRBV19 and TRBJ2-1, with a tentative D call TRBD1 (5 bases). The length of the CDR3 is 16 residues. Germline V CDR1 and CDR2: LNHDA, SQIVND (reference sequence). The V end lost 2 bases, the J end lost 7 bases, and 18 bases lay between the germline ends.

Here the CDR3 DNA reads TGCGCCAGCCGAGGGCGGGGTTTGGGGATTCTGGGGGAGACCCAGTACTTC. This translates into CASRGRGLGILGETQYF. This rearrangement joins TRBV10-2 to TRBJ2-5; weak D call: TRBD2 (6 bases). Germline V gene sequence: CDR1 WSHSY, CDR2 SAAADI. The CDR3 contains 17 residues. Deletions cut 8 bases from V and 5 bases from J, with 27 bases between.

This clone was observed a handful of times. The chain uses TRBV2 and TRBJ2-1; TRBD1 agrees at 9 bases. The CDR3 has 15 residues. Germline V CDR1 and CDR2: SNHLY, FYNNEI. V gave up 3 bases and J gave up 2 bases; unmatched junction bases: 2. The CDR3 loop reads CASSDRTGAYNEQFF. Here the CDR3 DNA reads TGTGCCAGCAGTGACCGGACAGGGGCCTACAATGAGCAGTTCTTC.

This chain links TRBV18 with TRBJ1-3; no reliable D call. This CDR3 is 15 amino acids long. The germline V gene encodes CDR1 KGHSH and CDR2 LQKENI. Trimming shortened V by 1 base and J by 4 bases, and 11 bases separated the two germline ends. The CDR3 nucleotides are TGTGCCAGCTCACCACTTGAGGGCTACGGAAACACCATATATTTT. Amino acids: CASSPLEGYGNTIYF. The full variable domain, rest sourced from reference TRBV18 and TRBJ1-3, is NAGVMQNPRHLVRRRGQEARLRCSPMKGHSHVYWYRQLPEEGLKFMVYLQKENIIDESGMPKERFSAEFPKEGPSILRIQQVVRGDSAAYFCASSPLEGYGNTIYFGEGSWLTVV.

CDR3 residues: CSVVLAPYEQYF. The CDR3 DNA is TGCAGCGTTGTGCTAGCTCCCTACGAGCAGTACTTC. The V gene is TRBV29-1, the J gene TRBJ2-7; a possible D gene is TRBD2 (5 bases). The germline V and J ends were trimmed by 4 bases and 2 bases, with 9 bases remaining between them. The germline V gene encodes CDR1 SQVTM and CDR2 ANQGSEA. The CDR3 totals 12 residues.

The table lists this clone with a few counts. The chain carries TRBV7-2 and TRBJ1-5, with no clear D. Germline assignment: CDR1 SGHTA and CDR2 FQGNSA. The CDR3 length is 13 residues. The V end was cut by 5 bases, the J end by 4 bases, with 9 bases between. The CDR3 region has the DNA TGTGCCAGCAGCCCCCAGAAAAATCAGCCCCAGCATTTT. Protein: CASSPQKNQPQHF.

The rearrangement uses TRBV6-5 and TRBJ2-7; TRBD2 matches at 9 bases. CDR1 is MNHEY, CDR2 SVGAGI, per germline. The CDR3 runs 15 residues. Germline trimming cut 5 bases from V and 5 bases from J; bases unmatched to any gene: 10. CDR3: CASSPRASGKNEQYF. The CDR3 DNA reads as TGTGCCAGCAGTCCGAGGGCTAGCGGGAAAAACGAGCAGTACTTC.

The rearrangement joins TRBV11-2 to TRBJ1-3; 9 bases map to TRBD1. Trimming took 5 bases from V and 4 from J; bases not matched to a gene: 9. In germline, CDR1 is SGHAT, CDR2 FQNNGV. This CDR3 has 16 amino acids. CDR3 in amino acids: CASSDGQGLRGNTIYF. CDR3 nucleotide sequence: TGTGCCAGCAGCGATGGACAGGGGCTTCGCGGAAACACCATATATTTT.

CDR3 amino acids: CASKRSTGELFF. CDR3 nucleotide sequence: TGTGCCAGCAAAAGGAGCACCGGGGAGCTGTTTTTT. The rearrangement joins TRBV27 to TRBJ2-2; D unclear. The germline V and J ends were trimmed by 7 bases and 4 bases, with 7 bases remaining between them. This CDR3 contains 12 residues. CDR1 and CDR2 (germline): MNHEY, SMNVEV (reference sequence).

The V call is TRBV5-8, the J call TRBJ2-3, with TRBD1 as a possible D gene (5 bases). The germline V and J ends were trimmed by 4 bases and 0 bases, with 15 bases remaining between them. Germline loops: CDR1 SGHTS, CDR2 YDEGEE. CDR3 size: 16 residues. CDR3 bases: TGTGCCAGCAGCCACCGCTCAGGACATAGCACAGATACGCAGTATTTT. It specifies CASSHRSGHSTDTQYF.

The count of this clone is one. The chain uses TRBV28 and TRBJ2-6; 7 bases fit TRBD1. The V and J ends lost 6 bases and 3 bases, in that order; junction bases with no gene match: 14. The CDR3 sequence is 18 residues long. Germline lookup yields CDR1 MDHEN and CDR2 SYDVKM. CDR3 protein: CASSPTETGFFGANVLTF. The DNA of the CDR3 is TGTGCCAGCAGCCCTACCGAGACAGGGTTCTTTGGGGCCAACGTCCTGACTTTC. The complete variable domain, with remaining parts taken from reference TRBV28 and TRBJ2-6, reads DVKVTQSSRYLVKRTGEKVFLECVQDMDHENMFWYRQDPGLGLRLIYFSYDVKMKEKGDIPEGYSVSREKKERFSLILESASTNQTSMYLCASSPTETGFFGANVLTFGAGSRLTVL.

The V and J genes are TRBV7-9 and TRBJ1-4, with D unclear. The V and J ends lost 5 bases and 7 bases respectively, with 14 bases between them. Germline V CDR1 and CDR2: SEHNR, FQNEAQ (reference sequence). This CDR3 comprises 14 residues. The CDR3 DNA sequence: TGTGCCAGCAGCCCCTCTTACGGGAGTGAAAAACTGTTTTTT. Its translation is CASSPSYGSEKLFF.

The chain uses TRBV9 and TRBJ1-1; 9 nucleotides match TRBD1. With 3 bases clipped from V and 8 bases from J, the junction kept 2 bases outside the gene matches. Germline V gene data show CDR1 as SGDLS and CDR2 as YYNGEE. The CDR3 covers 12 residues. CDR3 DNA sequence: TGTGCCAGCAGCGCCGGGACAGGGGAAGCTTTCTTT. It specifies CASSAGTGEAFF.

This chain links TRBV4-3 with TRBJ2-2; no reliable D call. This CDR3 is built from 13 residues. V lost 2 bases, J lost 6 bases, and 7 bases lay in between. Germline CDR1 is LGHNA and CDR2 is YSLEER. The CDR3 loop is CASSQSPAGELFF. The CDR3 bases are TGCGCCAGCAGCCAAAGTCCGGCCGGGGAGCTGTTTTTT.

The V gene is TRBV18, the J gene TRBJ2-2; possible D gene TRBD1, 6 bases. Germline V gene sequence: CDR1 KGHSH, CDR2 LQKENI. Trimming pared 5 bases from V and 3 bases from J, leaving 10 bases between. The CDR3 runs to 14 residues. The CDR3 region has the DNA TGTGCCAGCTCATCAAACAGGGACACCGGGGAGCTGTTTTTT. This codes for CASSSNRDTGELFF.

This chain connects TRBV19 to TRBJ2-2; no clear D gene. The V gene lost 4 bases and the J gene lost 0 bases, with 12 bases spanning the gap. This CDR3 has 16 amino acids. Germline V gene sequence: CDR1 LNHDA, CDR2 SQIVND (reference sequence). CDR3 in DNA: TGTGCCAGTAGTACCCCTTATCTATCGAACACCGGGGAGCTGTTTTTT. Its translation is CASSTPYLSNTGELFF. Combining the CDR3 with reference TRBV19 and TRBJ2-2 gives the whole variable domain DGGITQSPKYLFRKEGQNVTLSCEQNLNHDAMYWYRQDPGQGLRLIYYSQIVNDFQKGDIAEGYSVSREKKESFPLTVTSAQKNPTAFYLCASSTPYLSNTGELFFGEGSRLTVL.

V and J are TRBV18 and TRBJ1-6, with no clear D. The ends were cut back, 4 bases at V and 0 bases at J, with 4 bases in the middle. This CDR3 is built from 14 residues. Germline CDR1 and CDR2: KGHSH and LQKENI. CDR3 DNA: TGTGCCAGCTCACAGAGCTCCTATAATTCACCCCTCCACTTT. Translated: CASSQSSYNSPLHF.

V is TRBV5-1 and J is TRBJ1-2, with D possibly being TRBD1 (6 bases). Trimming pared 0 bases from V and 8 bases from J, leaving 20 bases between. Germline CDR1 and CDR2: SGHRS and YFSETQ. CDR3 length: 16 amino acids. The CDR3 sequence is CASSLGGTGKSAGYTF. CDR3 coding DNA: TGCGCCAGCAGCTTGGGGGGAACAGGGAAGAGTGCCGGCTACACCTTC.

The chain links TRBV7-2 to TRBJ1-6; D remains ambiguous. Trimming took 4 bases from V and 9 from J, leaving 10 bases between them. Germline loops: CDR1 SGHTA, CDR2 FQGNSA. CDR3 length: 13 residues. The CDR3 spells CASSSDFRSPLHF. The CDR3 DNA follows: TGTGCCAGCAGCTCGGACTTCCGTTCACCCCTCCACTTT.

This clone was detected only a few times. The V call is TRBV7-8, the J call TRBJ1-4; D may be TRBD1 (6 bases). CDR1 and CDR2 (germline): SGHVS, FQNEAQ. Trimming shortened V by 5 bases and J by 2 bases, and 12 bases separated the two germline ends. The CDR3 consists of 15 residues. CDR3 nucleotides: TGTGCCAGCAGCGCGTACAGGGTGACTAATGAAAAACTGTTTTTT. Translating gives CASSAYRVTNEKLFF.

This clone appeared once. CDR3 in amino acids: CASKEHSPLSTDTQYF. CDR3 coding DNA: TGTGCCAGTAAAGAACATTCCCCTCTTAGCACAGATACGCAGTATTTT. The V and J genes are TRBV19 and TRBJ2-3; D gene uncertain. The length of the CDR3 is 16 residues. Deletions cut 7 bases from V and 0 bases from J, with 17 bases between. Germline-derived CDR1 and CDR2 are LNHDA and SQIVND (reference sequence).